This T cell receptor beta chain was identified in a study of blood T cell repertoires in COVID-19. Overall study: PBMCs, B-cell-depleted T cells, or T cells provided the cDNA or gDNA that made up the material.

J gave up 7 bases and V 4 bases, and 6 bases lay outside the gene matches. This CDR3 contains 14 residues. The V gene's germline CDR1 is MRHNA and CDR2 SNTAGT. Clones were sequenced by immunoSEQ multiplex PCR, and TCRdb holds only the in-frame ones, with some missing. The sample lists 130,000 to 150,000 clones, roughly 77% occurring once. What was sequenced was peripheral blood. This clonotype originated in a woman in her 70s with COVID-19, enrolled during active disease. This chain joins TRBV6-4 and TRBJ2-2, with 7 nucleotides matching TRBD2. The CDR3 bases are TGTGCCAGCAGTGTCGGCCGGGGGGTCGGGGAGCTGTTTTTT. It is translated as CASSVGRGVGELFF.